This T cell receptor (beta chain) was captured by sequencing in a study of cytomegalovirus exposure and HLA in healthy donors. In the case of this clone: The antigen is undetermined.

Whole-study results and caveats: The authors confirmed in vitro that three CMV-associated chains were specific for CMV antigens. One later analysis reportedly identified an Asian-associated ancestry cluster that showed fewer N-insertions than the 666-donor mean.

The PCR ran on 60 Vbeta and 13 Jbeta primers. Assay: immunoSEQ multiplex PCR; the TCRdb copy retains only in-frame clones and omits some. The table shows 210,000 or so clones, with roughly 81% occurring only once. Trimming took 4 bases from V and 9 from J; bases not matched to a gene: 5. This CDR3 is 13 amino acids long. CDR1 and CDR2 from the germline V gene are GTSNPN and SVGIG (reference sequence). Sequenced sample: PBMCs. The receptor comes from a girl aged 2-10 years in good health and CMV-seronegative. This rearrangement joins TRBV30 to TRBJ2-2, with 10 bases matching TRBD2. CDR3 residues: CAWTLAGTRELFF. The CDR3 DNA is TGTGCCTGGACACTAGCGGGGACGAGGGAGCTGTTTTTT.